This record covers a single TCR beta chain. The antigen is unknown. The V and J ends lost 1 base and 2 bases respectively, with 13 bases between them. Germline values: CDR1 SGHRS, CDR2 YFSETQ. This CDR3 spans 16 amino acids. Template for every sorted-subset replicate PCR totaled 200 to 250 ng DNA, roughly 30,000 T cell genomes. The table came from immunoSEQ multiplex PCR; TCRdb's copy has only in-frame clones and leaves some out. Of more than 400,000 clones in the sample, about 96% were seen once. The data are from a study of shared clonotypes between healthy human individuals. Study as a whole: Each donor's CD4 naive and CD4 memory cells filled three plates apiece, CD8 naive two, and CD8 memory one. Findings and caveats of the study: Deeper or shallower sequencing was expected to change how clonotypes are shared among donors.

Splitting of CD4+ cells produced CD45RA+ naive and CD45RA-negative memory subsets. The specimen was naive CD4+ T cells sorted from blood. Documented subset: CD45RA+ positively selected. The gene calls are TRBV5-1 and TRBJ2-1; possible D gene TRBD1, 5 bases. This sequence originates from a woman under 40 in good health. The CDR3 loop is CASSLRQGGTYNEQFF. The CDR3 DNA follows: TGCGCCAGCAGCTTGAGGCAGGGTGGTACCTACAATGAGCAGTTCTTC. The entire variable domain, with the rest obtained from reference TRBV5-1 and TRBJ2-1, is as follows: KAGVTQTPRYLIKTRGQQVTLSCSPISGHRSVSWYQQTPGQGLQFLFEYFSETQRNKGNFPGRFSGRQFSNSRSEMNVSTLELGDSALYLCASSLRQGGTYNEQFFGPGTRLTVL.